The rows below give T cell receptor beta chains drawn from one sample of a study of shared clonotypes between healthy human individuals. The method was immunoSEQ multiplex PCR; TCRdb's version includes in-frame clones alone and lacks a portion of them. The sample includes approximately 470,000 clones, around 85% of them seen just once. Sequences were obtained from PBMCs. The source is a middle-aged woman in good health. Some clones in this sample may be carry-over from other donors' samples. Each CDR3 is given with its conserved first and last residue. The order of the fields is V gene, D gene, clone size, J gene, CDR3 DNA, CDR3 protein. D genes are given only for firm matches. Clone size appears in some rows only: once, few, many, or a class for an expanded clone.

>TRBV14|-|-|TRBJ1-4
TGTGCCAGCAGCCAACAGGACATTGGGGATGAAAAACTGTTTTTT
CASSQQDIGDEKLFF
>TRBV7-2|-|-|TRBJ2-1
TGTGCCAGCAGCATTTTAGCGGTATCCTACAATGAGCAGTTCTTC
CASSILAVSYNEQFF
>TRBV7-2|-|-|TRBJ2-3
TGTGCCAGCAGCTTAACAGGGCTGGGGTCAGATACGCAGTATTTT
CASSLTGLGSDTQYF
>TRBV18|TRBD2|-|TRBJ2-1
TGTGCCAGCTCCCAAGCGGGAGTATACAATGAGCAGTTCTTC
CASSQAGVYNEQFF
>TRBV15|-|many|TRBJ2-1
TGTGCCACCAGCAGCGAAATCAGGGGTAATGAGCAGTTCTTC
CATSSEIRGNEQFF
>TRBV5-6|TRBD2|-|TRBJ2-3
TGTGCCAGCAGCAAACTAGCGGCTAGCACAGATACGCAGTATTTT
CASSKLAASTDTQYF
>TRBV25-1|TRBD1|-|TRBJ2-2
TGTGCCAGCAGTGGGTTTAACCGGGACAGGGGAGGCGGGGAGCTGTTTTTT
CASSGFNRDRGGGELFF
>TRBV5-1|-|few|TRBJ2-1
TGCGCCAGCGACCCAGGGACACAGTACAATGAGCAGTTCTTC
CASDPGTQYNEQFF
>TRBV7-2|-|-|TRBJ2-7
TGTGCCAGCAGCCCCATGGATAGCGAGATCTACGAGCAGTACTTC
CASSPMDSEIYEQYF
>TRBV19|-|-|TRBJ2-1
TGTGCCAGTAGTATAGGAGTCTCGAGCTCCTACAATGAGCAGTTCTTC
CASSIGVSSSYNEQFF
>TRBV5-4|TRBD1|many|TRBJ1-5
TGTGCCAGCAGCTTGGGACAGGGGATTGATCAGCCCCAGCATTTT
CASSLGQGIDQPQHF
>TRBV7-2|-|many|TRBJ2-7
TGTGCCAGCAGTTACGATGCCTACGAGCAGTACTTC
CASSYDAYEQYF
>TRBV5-1|-|-|TRBJ1-2
TGCGCCAGCGGGGAGGGGAACTATGGCTACACCTTC
CASGEGNYGYTF
>TRBV10-2|TRBD2|few|TRBJ2-7
TGCGCCAGCAGTTCTCGGACTAGCGGGAGCTTCAACGAGCAGTACTTC
CASSSRTSGSFNEQYF
>TRBV11-1|TRBD2|many|TRBJ2-1
TGTGCCTCGGGACTAGCGGTTTACAATGAGCAGTTCTTC
CASGLAVYNEQFF
>TRBV9|-|-|TRBJ2-6
TGTGCCAGCAGCCCTACAGGGGCCAACGTCCTGACTTTC
CASSPTGANVLTF
>TRBV19|-|-|TRBJ1-1
TGTGCCAGTAGTCCCCAGGGGTGGACTGAAGCTTTCTTT
CASSPQGWTEAFF
>TRBV19|-|once|TRBJ1-6
TGTGCCAGTAGCGGGACAAGGGATTCACCCCTCCACTTT
CASSGTRDSPLHF
>TRBV4-2|-|-|TRBJ2-5
TGTGCCAGCAGCCAAGGGGATAGGGATGATACCCAGTACTTC
CASSQGDRDDTQYF
>TRBV15|TRBD1|-|TRBJ2-1
TGTGCCACCAGCTTCTCGACAGGGGGCAATGAGCAGTTCTTC
CATSFSTGGNEQFF
>TRBV7-9|-|-|TRBJ1-1
TGTGCCAGCAGCTTGGTTCTGGTGAACACTGAAGCTTTCTTT
CASSLVLVNTEAFF
>TRBV11-2|-|-|TRBJ2-2
TGTGCCAGCAGCTTATATCGTACCACGGCGAACACCGGGGAGCTGTTTTTT
CASSLYRTTANTGELFF
>TRBV15|TRBD1|-|TRBJ2-5
TGTGCCACCAGCCTTCGACAGGGGCCCGTTCAAGAGACCCAGTACTTC
CATSLRQGPVQETQYF
>TRBV7-9|TRBD2|-|TRBJ2-3
TGTGCCAGCAGCACCCGACTAGCGGGAGATACGCAGTATTTT
CASSTRLAGDTQYF
>TRBV4-2|-|-|TRBJ1-2
TGTGCCAGCAGCCCAGACCTCACAGGGATGCGGGGCTACACCTTC
CASSPDLTGMRGYTF
>TRBV7-3|TRBD2|few|TRBJ2-2
TGTGCCAGCAGCCGGGACTACCCCCCCGGGGAGCTGTTTTTT
CASSRDYPPGELFF
>TRBV7-8|-|-|TRBJ2-5
TGTGCCAGCAGCTTAGATCCGGGCTCAGAGGTGCAAGAGACCCAGTACTTC
CASSLDPGSEVQETQYF
>TRBV27|-|-|TRBJ2-7
TGTGCCAGCAGTCCACCCAGGGGCGACCACGAGCAGTACTTC
CASSPPRGDHEQYF
>TRBV2|-|-|TRBJ2-7
TGTGCCAGCGGCGGGATCTCCTACGAGCAGTACTTC
CASGGISYEQYF
>TRBV30|-|-|TRBJ1-1
TGTGCCTGGGACGGGTCGGCGGCTTTCTTT
CAWDGSAAFF
>TRBV28|-|once|TRBJ2-5
TGTGCCAGCAGTTTAACAGGGACGCCAGAGACCCAGTACTTC
CASSLTGTPETQYF
>TRBV7-9|TRBD2|-|TRBJ2-7
TGTGCCAGCAGCTCTCAAGCGGGAGGGCCCGGCGAGCAGTACTTC
CASSSQAGGPGEQYF
>TRBV7-9|TRBD1|once|TRBJ2-1
TGTGCCAGCAGGCGGACAGGGGGTTATTCGTCGGCTGAGCAGTTCTTC
CASRRTGGYSSAEQFF
>TRBV28|-|many|TRBJ1-1
TGTGCCAGCAGTTTAACCCTAGACACTGAAGCTTTCTTT
CASSLTLDTEAFF
>TRBV5-1|TRBD2|-|TRBJ2-1
TGCGCCAGCAGCTTGACTAGCGGGAGAAGAGTAGGGAATGAGCAGTTCTTC
CASSLTSGRRVGNEQFF
>TRBV19|TRBD1|many|TRBJ2-7
TGTGCCAGTAGTATTGGGGACAGGGAAACCTACGAGCAGTACTTC
CASSIGDRETYEQYF
>TRBV11-2|-|few|TRBJ1-1
TGTGCCAGCAGCCAATATCAGGGGACTGAAGCTTTCTTT
CASSQYQGTEAFF
>TRBV27|-|-|TRBJ2-1
TGTGCCAGCAGTCATGAGGGAGGACAGTTCTTC
CASSHEGGQFF
>TRBV7-3|-|-|TRBJ2-7
TGTGCCAGCAGCCCTACGGCGGGGTACGAGCAGTACTTC
CASSPTAGYEQYF
>TRBV28|TRBD2|-|TRBJ2-4
TGTGCCAGCAGTCCACTAGCGGGAGGGAGAAACATTCAGTACTTC
CASSPLAGGRNIQYF
>TRBV6-5|TRBD1|-|TRBJ1-2
TGTGCCAGCGGCTCAGGGGGCGGAGGCGGGGGCTACACCTTC
CASGSGGGGGGYTF